The next 2 T cell receptor beta chains were all read from a single sample in a study of blood T cell repertoires in COVID-19. The repertoire was sequenced with immunoSEQ multiplex PCR; TCRdb's copy has only in-frame clones and lacks some. The sample has over 130,000 clones; over 75% are singletons. Sequenced material: PBMCs or T cells enriched from blood (not recorded which). Every receptor here comes from a middle-aged man in a cohort exposed to, infected with or recovered from COVID-19 (not recorded which).

V gene TRBV6-5 combines with J gene TRBJ2-7; a weak D match, TRBD2 (7 bases). In germline, CDR1 is MNHEY, CDR2 SVGAGI. The CDR3 covers 14 residues. The ends were cut back, 10 bases at V and 5 bases at J, with 21 bases in the middle. The CDR3 nucleotides read TGTGCCACTACGGGGGCGGGAGTCTTCCACGAGCAGTACTTC. Amino acids: CATTGAGVFHEQYF.

This rearrangement joins TRBV12-3 or TRBV12-4 to TRBJ1-2; D is possibly TRBD1 (5 bases). The CDR3 contains 13 residues. Trimming removed 7 bases at V and 3 bases at J, with 12 bases between. CDR3 protein: CASTGGGHYGYTF. The CDR3 nucleotides are TGTGCCAGCACCGGGGGTGGACACTATGGCTACACCTTC.